This TCR beta chain was identified during a study of cytomegalovirus exposure and HLA in healthy donors. General study points: The CMV antigen specificity of a few CMV-associated chains was confirmed through in vitro analysis. The study labeled fewer than 200 TCR beta chains cytomegalovirus-associated.

Generated by immunoSEQ multiplex PCR, the TCRdb table keeps only in-frame clones and is missing some. The profile covers 130,000 to 150,000 clones, with 80% to 95% appearing a single time and 0.6% to 0.8% taken by the ten largest. The donors were members of the validation cohort, which comprised 120 subjects and was separate from the first cohort of 670 or so subjects. Germline CDR1 and CDR2: MNHNY and SVGAGI (reference sequence). V dropped 0 bases and J dropped 1 base, with 9 bases sitting between them. The CDR3 extends over 15 amino acids. This clone was recorded only once. Its antigen is not identified.

The sample consisted of PBMCs. The V gene is TRBV6-6, the J gene TRBJ1-1, with D possibly TRBD1 on 5 matching bases. The TCR originated in a man aged 18 to 30 in good health and CMV-seronegative. Written as DNA, the CDR3 is TGTGCCAGCAGTTACTCAGCCGGGGGGAACACTGAAGCTTTCTTT. It is translated as CASSYSAGGNTEAFF.